Reported below is one TCR beta chain. Its target is unknown. The CDR3 is made up of 14 amino acids. Per the germline V gene, CDR1 is SGHAT and CDR2 is FQNNGV. Losses at the gene ends were 4 bases for V and 6 bases for J; bases not matched to a gene: 2. This specimen belongs to a study of cytomegalovirus exposure and HLA in healthy donors. Whole-study context: Genotyping showed 81% of roughly 400 donors falling in the Caucasian-associated ancestry cluster.

Primers for the PCR totalled 60 Vbeta and 13 Jbeta. Repertoires were generated with immunoSEQ multiplex PCR, while TCRdb's copy carries only in-frame clones and drops some. The sample yields 45,000 to 60,000 clones, roughly 80% seen once. Findings of the study overall: TCR beta chains numbering more than 150 were designated cytomegalovirus-associated.

The sample comprised PBMCs. V is TRBV11-2 and J is TRBJ2-2; the match to TRBD1 covers 10 bases. This clonotype was obtained from a man aged 25-45 years in good health and CMV-seropositive. The CDR3 loop reads CASSSGTGAGELFF. CDR3 sequence (DNA): TGTGCCAGCAGCTCCGGGACAGGGGCCGGGGAGCTGTTTTTT.